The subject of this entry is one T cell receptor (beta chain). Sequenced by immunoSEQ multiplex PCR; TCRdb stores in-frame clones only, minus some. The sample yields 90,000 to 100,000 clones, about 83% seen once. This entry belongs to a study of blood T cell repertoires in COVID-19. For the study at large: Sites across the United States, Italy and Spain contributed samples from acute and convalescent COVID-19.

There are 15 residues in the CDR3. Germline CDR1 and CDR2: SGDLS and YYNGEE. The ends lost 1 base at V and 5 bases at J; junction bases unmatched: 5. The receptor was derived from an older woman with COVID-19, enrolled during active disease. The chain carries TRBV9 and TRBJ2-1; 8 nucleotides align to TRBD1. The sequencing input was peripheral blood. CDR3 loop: CASSVRRQGNNEQFF. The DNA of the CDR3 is TGTGCCAGCAGCGTACGGCGACAGGGGAACAATGAGCAGTTCTTC.